The 5 T cell receptor beta chains below were found in one sample sequenced in a study of blood T cell repertoires in COVID-19 (dated by TCRdb to about 2020). Receptor libraries were prepared by the immunoSEQ multiplex PCR assay. TCRdb took this table from immuneACCESS and kept in-frame rearrangements with V and J called. Such tables lack part of the clones; where checked against another copy, unresolved V genes explain under half of the gap, and the rest is unexplained. This sample is represented by over 150,000 clones; 75% to 80% of them were singletons. The ten largest clones capture less than 30% of the sample. The sequenced sample consisted of peripheral blood. These receptors were taken from a woman in her 70s with acute or convalescent COVID-19.

This clone appeared once. J is TRBJ1-1 and V is TRBV27; TRBD1 is a possible D gene (5 bases). Trimming took off 5 bases at V and 4 bases at J, with 14 bases between the two ends. Germline CDR1 reads MNHEY; CDR2 reads SMNVEV (reference sequence). The CDR3 is made up of 14 amino acids. This CDR3 reads CASSKASGGTEAFF. DNA for the CDR3: TGTGCCAGCAGTAAGGCGTCGGGGGGCACTGAAGCTTTCTTT.

The chain joins TRBV10-3 to TRBJ2-1; 9 nucleotides match TRBD1. From germline, CDR1 is ENHRY and CDR2 SYGVKD. Trimming cost V 4 bases and J 8 bases; bases outside gene matches: 6. The length of the CDR3 is 14 residues. The CDR3 protein is CAISGTGQGDEQFF. The CDR3 DNA follows: TGTGCCATCAGTGGAACGGGACAGGGAGATGAGCAGTTCTTC.

V is TRBV2 and J is TRBJ2-6, with D maybe TRBD2 (5 bases). This CDR3 has 15 residues. Trimming stripped 6 bases from V and 4 bases from J, with 13 bases between. CDR1 and CDR2 (germline): SNHLY, FYNNEI. CDR3 in amino acids: CASRSRVLGANVLTF. As DNA, the CDR3 is TGTGCCAGCAGGTCGAGGGTTCTGGGGGCCAACGTCCTGACTTTC.

The V gene is TRBV3-1 (or the pseudogene TRBV3-2), the J gene TRBJ2-2; a weak D match, TRBD2 (5 bases). There are 15 residues in the CDR3. Germline V CDR1 and CDR2: LGHDT, YNNKEL (reference sequence). V lost 1 base and J 5 bases, leaving 11 bases between the germline ends. The CDR3 region is CASSQGGRHTGELFF. The CDR3 DNA is TGTGCCAGCAGCCAAGGTGGGAGACATACCGGGGAGCTGTTTTTT.

In this sample, this clone turned up a few times. This sequence joins TRBV24-1 and TRBJ2-3; the match to TRBD2 covers 8 bases. CDR1 and CDR2 from the germline V gene are KGHDR and SFDVKD. V gave up 5 bases and J gave up 1 base; unmatched junction bases: 4. The CDR3 length is 15 residues. The CDR3 nucleotides are TGTGCCACCAGTGGGACGGGAGGGGGCACAGATACGCAGTATTTT. This sequence encodes CATSGTGGGTDTQYF.